This T cell receptor beta chain appears in the sequencing data of a study of identical twins. Study-wide results and limits: Models came in too low on out-of-frame TCR alpha sharing in monozygotic twins.

There are a few counts of this clonotype. Its matching antigen is unknown. CDR1 and CDR2 (germline): MNHEY, SVGAGI. The V gene lost 0 bases and the J gene lost 5 bases, with 13 bases spanning the gap. CDR3 size: 16 residues. TCRdb re-derived calls from the 5' RACE reads in MiXCR, one entry per CDR3 protein. The profile shows about 190,000 distinct CDR3 sequences, around a sixth of them singletons. The same sample was also studied in work on T cells expressing NK-cell markers. That publication notes: Sequenced donors, eight in total, included seven who were HCMV-seropositive and one who was seronegative.

The source material was CD8+ T cells sorted from blood. The sequence was obtained from a woman in her late teens or twenties in good health. The rearrangement uses TRBV6-5 and TRBJ2-2; tentative D call: TRBD2 (5 bases). As DNA, the CDR3 is TGTGCCAGCAGTTACTCGAGCGGTACTGGTACCGGGGAGCTGTTTTTT. As protein: CASSYSSGTGTGELFF.